This passage covers 5 T cell receptor beta chains from one sample sequenced in a study of T cells in Graves' hyperthyroidism and ophthalmopathy. TCR beta CDR3 region amplification was performed from RNA transcripts. The HTBI primer set served for first-round RT-PCR of the TCR CDR3. TCRdb reprocessed the multiplex PCR reads with MiXCR, giving one entry per CDR3 protein. This table has around 620,000 distinct CDR3 sequences, 15% to 20% appearing once. The sequencing input was blood. These receptors came from a woman aged 30 to 39 with Graves' hyperthyroidism.

In the case of this clonotype: A much larger clone sits a single nucleotide away, making a read error possible. The chain links TRBV7-9 to TRBJ1-5; 10 bases are a match to TRBD1. Germline CDR1 and CDR2: SEHNR and FQNEAQ (reference sequence). This CDR3 is built from 14 residues. The CDR3 reads CAGSRQGANQPQHF. CDR3 nucleotides: TGTGCCGGCAGCCGACAGGGGGCAAATCAGCCCCAGCATTTT.

At least ten counts were recorded for this clonotype. The V and J genes are TRBV5-5 and TRBJ2-1, with D uncertain. There are 12 residues in the CDR3. Trimming stripped 1 base from V and 6 bases from J, with 5 bases between. Germline V gives CDR1 SGHKS, CDR2 YYEKEE (reference sequence). In DNA form, the CDR3 reads TGTGCCAGCAGCTTGACAAGCAATGAGCAGTTCTTC. Its translation: CASSLTSNEQFF.

This clonotype appeared many times. The rearrangement uses TRBV27 and TRBJ2-1; perhaps TRBD1 as D (6 bases). The V end lost 6 bases, the J end lost 2 bases, and 8 bases lay between the germline ends. The length of the CDR3 is 13 residues. Germline V gene data show CDR1 as MNHEY and CDR2 as SMNVEV (reference sequence). The CDR3 DNA is TGTGCCAGCAGCGGGACAACCTACAATGAGCAGTTCTTC. It codes for CASSGTTYNEQFF.

The J gene is TRBJ2-5, the V gene TRBV11-2; TRBD2 might be the D (6 bases). CDR3 size: 16 residues. Per germline, CDR1 SGHAT and CDR2 FQNNGV. The V gene lost 1 base and the J gene lost 4 bases, with 16 bases spanning the gap. The CDR3 sequence: CASSLVSGGVGETQYF. The CDR3 coding sequence is TGTGCCAGCAGCTTAGTCTCCGGGGGAGTAGGAGAGACCCAGTACTTC.

The chain carries TRBV24-1 and TRBJ1-6; D is unresolved. The CDR3 is 14 amino acids. Germline CDR1 is KGHDR and CDR2 is SFDVKD. The V and J ends lost 5 bases and 6 bases respectively, with 10 bases between them. The CDR3 DNA follows: TGTGCCACCAGTGTGATTGGGTTTAATTCACCCCTCCACTTT. This translates into CATSVIGFNSPLHF.